This TCR beta chain was found in a study of blood T cell repertoires in COVID-19. The overall study: Samples of COVID-19 (acute and convalescent) were obtained from the United States, Italy and Spain.

In the study's own analysis: Reference gene primer amplification gave nucleated cell count estimates. Assay used: immunoSEQ multiplex PCR; TCRdb lists only in-frame clones, some missing. V, J and clone size are taken as reported in that table, and D and trimming were inferred from the DNA itself. Found here are 100,000 to 140,000 clones, about 80% of them singletons; the top ten hold roughly 4.3%. Trimming took 0 bases from V and 5 from J; bases not matched to a gene: 3. Germline CDR1 SGHRS, CDR2 YFSETQ. CDR3 length equals 15 residues. The chain joins TRBV5-1 to TRBJ1-5, with 9 bases that match TRBD1. The clonotype was recovered from a man between 65 and 85 years old with acute or convalescent COVID-19. The specimen sequenced was peripheral blood. The CDR3: CASSLGTGAYQPQHF. Written as DNA, the CDR3 is TGCGCCAGCAGCTTGGGGACAGGGGCCTATCAGCCCCAGCATTTT.